This T cell receptor beta chain emerged from a study of cytomegalovirus exposure and HLA in healthy donors. Study conclusions and caveats: As a later analysis showed, a missense DCLRE1C variant was linked to trimming of TCR beta V- and J-genes. Some V segments could not be told apart, so they were left out, TRBV6-2 and TRBV6-3 among them. Presence/absence analysis assumed near-uniform sequencing depth across donors.

Per the germline V gene, CDR1 is SQVTM and CDR2 is ANQGSEA. Trimming removed 5 bases from V and 0 bases from J, with 10 bases in between. The CDR3 sequence is 13 residues long. Primers for the PCR totalled 60 Vbeta and 13 Jbeta. Clones were sequenced by immunoSEQ multiplex PCR, and TCRdb holds only the in-frame ones, with some missing. In the table there are fewer than 200,000 clones, approximately 80% of which are singletons. About this clone itself: Its antigen remains unidentified.

The chain links TRBV29-1 to TRBJ1-2, with unresolved D. Sequencing input: PBMCs. The TCR was taken from a woman between 45 and 60 years old in good health and CMV-seropositive. The chain's CDR3 is CSVSGRANYGYTF. The CDR3 region has the DNA TGCAGCGTTAGCGGGAGGGCTAACTATGGCTACACCTTC. Supplemented by reference TRBV29-1 and TRBJ1-2, the full variable domain reads SAVISQKPSRDICQRGTSLTIQCQVDSQVTMMFWYRQQPGQSLTLIATANQGSEATYESGFVIDKFPISRPNLTFSTLTVSNMSPEDSSIYLCSVSGRANYGYTFGSGTRLTVV.